This T cell receptor (beta chain) is drawn from a study of blood T cell repertoires in COVID-19. Looking at the study overall: Some COVID-19 samples were acute and others convalescent; all came from the United States, Italy and Spain. Sample material is recorded as cDNA or gDNA derived from T cells, B-cell-depleted T cells, or PBMCs.

As originally analysed: Estimated nucleated cell counts came from reference gene primer amplification. Produced via immunoSEQ multiplex PCR; TCRdb's table is partial and in-frame only. V, J and clone size derive from that table, while D and trimming were established from the DNA sequence. The data contain over 95,000 clones, around 85% of them singletons. V lost 5 bases to trimming and J lost 4 bases; unmatched junction nucleotides: 10. Germline assignment: CDR1 LGHDT and CDR2 YNNKEL (reference sequence). The CDR3 sequence is 15 residues long. Seattle participants joined during active infection and were tracked over time.

The chain employs TRBV3-1 (or the pseudogene TRBV3-2) and TRBJ1-2, with 7 bases aligning to TRBD1. Material: peripheral blood. The source is a woman aged 55-70 years with COVID-19, enrolled during active disease. The CDR3 bases are TGTGCCAGCAGCTACCGGGACAGCTATTTCTATGGCTACACCTTC. Translated, it gives CASSYRDSYFYGYTF.